This paragraph reports one T cell receptor (beta chain). The target antigen is unknown. The PCR employed 60 Vbeta primers together with 13 Jbeta primers. Repertoires were generated with immunoSEQ multiplex PCR, while TCRdb's copy carries only in-frame clones and drops some. The profile shows more than 130,000 clones, 80% of them singletons. The sample belongs to a study of cytomegalovirus exposure and HLA in healthy donors. Study results and caveats: In a later analysis, several top co-occurrence clusters appeared linked to parvovirus B19, influenza, CMV and Epstein-Barr virus.

CDR1 and CDR2 from the germline V gene are GTSNPN and SVGIG (reference sequence). After removal of 1 base from V and 7 bases from J, the junction contained 5 bases not matched to a gene. The CDR3 length is 15 residues. The TCR sequence derives from a middle-aged man in good health and CMV-seropositive. The source material was PBMCs. This rearrangement joins TRBV30 to TRBJ2-5; 14 nucleotides line up with TRBD2. The CDR3 here is CAWSGLAGGRGTQYF. CDR3 DNA: TGTGCCTGGAGTGGACTAGCGGGGGGGAGGGGGACCCAGTACTTC.